These 27 T cell receptor beta chains originate from one sample sequenced in a study of Ad26.COV2.S vaccination and SARS-CoV-2 variants. Treatment meaning: some 20 received Ad26.COV2.S at low or high dose, single or two shots; a few received placebo; per-sample allocation not given. It was on day 63 after the first vaccine or placebo injection that samples were taken. Some clones are missing from TCRdb's copy, which holds only in-frame ones; the method was immunoSEQ multiplex PCR. Of roughly 700,000 clones in the sample, 89% were seen once. The sample was peripheral blood, taken in a trial of Ad26.COV2.S vaccine versus placebo. The receptor set was obtained from a person aged 18 to 65 who received the Ad26.COV2.S COVID-19 vaccine or a placebo.

The chain couples TRBV12-3 or TRBV12-4 to TRBJ1-3; no clear D. The CDR3 sequence is 13 residues long. V was trimmed by 5 bases and J by 0 bases, leaving 5 bases between them. The CDR3 region is CASSQSSGNTIYF. The CDR3 DNA reads as TGTGCCAGCAGTCAGAGCTCTGGAAACACCATATATTTT.

The chain links TRBV27 to TRBJ1-5, with D maybe TRBD1 (6 bases). The CDR3 totals 15 residues. With 7 bases removed from V and 4 bases from J, the gap between germline ends came to 17 bases. The germline V gene has CDR1 MNHEY and CDR2 SMNVEV (reference sequence). The CDR3: CASTAGGTGNQPQHF. The CDR3 DNA reads as TGTGCCAGCACCGCGGGTGGAACAGGGAATCAGCCCCAGCATTTT.

The CDR3 reads CASNRGDTQYF. The DNA of the CDR3 is TGTGCCAGCAACCGAGGGGATACGCAGTATTTT. V and J are TRBV6-5 and TRBJ2-3; D possibly corresponds to TRBD2 (5 bases). The V gene's germline CDR1 is MNHEY and CDR2 SVGAGI. The CDR3 length is 11 residues. Trimming took off 7 bases at V and 6 bases at J, with 8 bases between the two ends.

The rearrangement links TRBV6-5 to TRBJ2-7; D call uncertain. V was shortened by 6 bases and J by 2 bases, with 14 bases between the two germline ends. CDR3 length equals 14 residues. From germline, CDR1 is MNHEY and CDR2 SVGAGI. The CDR3 nucleotides read TGTGCCAGCAGCTCATCGCCAGCTACCTACGAGCAGTACTTC. This gives the protein CASSSSPATYEQYF.

J is TRBJ1-6 and V is TRBV6-6, with D tentatively TRBD1 (6 bases). The CDR3 is 16 residues long. Deletions cut 6 bases from V and 0 bases from J, with 12 bases between. Germline V CDR1 and CDR2: MNHNY, SVGAGI (reference sequence). The CDR3 sequence: CASRGASNSYNSPLHF. In DNA, the CDR3 is TGTGCCAGCAGGGGGGCCTCCAACTCCTATAATTCACCCCTCCACTTT.

The genes are TRBV12-3 or TRBV12-4 and TRBJ2-7, with D possibly TRBD1 on 5 matching bases. V lost 5 bases, J lost 2 bases, and 10 bases lay in between. The CDR3 totals 13 residues. In DNA form, the CDR3 reads TGTGCCAGCAGTCCTCGGACACCCTACGAGCAGTACTTC. It codes for CASSPRTPYEQYF.

The J gene is TRBJ1-2, the V gene TRBV19; TRBD1 might be the D (6 bases). Trimming stripped 6 bases from V and 0 bases from J, with 14 bases between. Looked up from germline, CDR1 is LNHDA and CDR2 is SQIVND (reference sequence). The CDR3 is 15 residues long. In DNA, the CDR3 is TGTGCCAGTAGACCACAGGGTCCCGCTAACTATGGCTACACCTTC. It encodes CASRPQGPANYGYTF.

The rearrangement uses TRBV7-2 and TRBJ2-7; D tentatively reads TRBD1 or TRBD2 (5 bases each). Germline V gives CDR1 SGHTA, CDR2 FQGNSA. This CDR3 contains 14 residues. The germline V and J ends were trimmed by 0 bases and 6 bases, with 12 bases remaining between them. The DNA for the CDR3 is TGTGCCAGCAGCTTAGCCGGGACGCGATCCGAGCAGTACTTC. It is translated as CASSLAGTRSEQYF.

V usage is TRBV19 and J usage is TRBJ1-6; the D gene is possibly TRBD1 (5 bases). V was clipped by 3 bases and J by 4 bases, with 7 bases between them. Per germline, CDR1 LNHDA and CDR2 SQIVND (reference sequence). This CDR3 comprises 14 residues. The CDR3 spells CASSMDTYNSPLHF. DNA of the CDR3: TGTGCCAGTAGTATGGACACTTATAATTCACCCCTCCACTTT.

V and J are TRBV27 and TRBJ2-6; D is undetermined. This CDR3 has 15 residues. The germline V gene has CDR1 MNHEY and CDR2 SMNVEV (reference sequence). With 5 bases removed from V and 0 bases from J, the gap between germline ends came to 8 bases. The chain's CDR3 is CASSPRNSGANVLTF. The CDR3 DNA reads as TGTGCCAGCAGTCCAAGAAACTCTGGGGCCAACGTCCTGACTTTC. The whole variable domain, filled in from reference TRBV27 and TRBJ2-6, reads EAQVTQNPRYLITVTGKKLTVTCSQNMNHEYMSWYRQDPGLGLRQIYYSMNVEVTDKGDVPEGYKVSRKEKRNFPLILESPSPNQTSLYFCASSPRNSGANVLTFGAGSRLTVL.

This clone has just one count. The chain carries TRBV18 and TRBJ2-2; TRBD2 aligns across 8 bases. The V segment lost 3 bases and the J segment 3 bases; nucleotides outside the gene matches: 6. CDR1 is KGHSH and CDR2 is LQKENI in the germline V gene. CDR3 length equals 16 residues. CDR3 sequence reads: CASSPRRGADTGELFF. The DNA for the CDR3 is TGTGCCAGCTCACCGAGGCGGGGGGCCGACACCGGGGAGCTGTTTTTT.

The V call is TRBV29-1, the J call TRBJ2-6; unclear D gene. The CDR3 runs 14 residues. Germline lookup yields CDR1 SQVTM and CDR2 ANQGSEA. V gave up 1 base and J gave up 0 bases, with 4 bases separating them. CDR3 DNA sequence: TGCAGCGTTGAAGGGTCCTCTGGGGCCAACGTCCTGACTTTC. The encoded protein is CSVEGSSGANVLTF.

The V call is TRBV7-2, the J call TRBJ1-1, with D possibly being TRBD1 (6 bases). V was cut by 1 base and J by 11 bases, with 11 bases left in between. Per germline, CDR1 SGHTA and CDR2 FQGNSA. CDR3 size: 12 residues. The CDR3, as DNA: TGTGCCAGCAGCTTAGGACCCGGGGGCGCTTTCTTT. It yields the protein CASSLGPGGAFF.

CDR3 nucleotide sequence: TGTGCCAGCAGTGAACAGGGGGCCCGTTCCAAAAACATTCAGTACTTC. The encoded protein is CASSEQGARSKNIQYF. This chain connects TRBV2 to TRBJ2-4; 8 bases are shared with TRBD1. Germline V gives CDR1 SNHLY, CDR2 FYNNEI. The CDR3 has 16 residues. V gave up 2 bases and J gave up 2 bases; unmatched junction bases: 5.

The chain employs TRBV3-1 (or the pseudogene TRBV3-2) and TRBJ2-3, with 13 bases aligning to TRBD2. CDR3 length: 16 amino acids. V lost 4 bases and J lost 3; bases outside the gene matches: 4. Germline CDR1 LGHDT, CDR2 YNNKEL (reference sequence). The CDR3 bases are TGTGCCAGCAGCCCCCAGGGACTAGCGGGAACAGATACGCAGTATTTT. Translating gives CASSPQGLAGTDTQYF.

In DNA form, the CDR3 reads TGTGCCAGCATCCCGACGGTGAACACTGAAGCTTTCTTT. As protein: CASIPTVNTEAFF. This chain joins TRBV6-6 and TRBJ1-1; D is undetermined. The CDR3 is made up of 13 amino acids. Germline V CDR1 and CDR2: MNHNY, SVGAGI (reference sequence). V gave up 7 bases and J gave up 0 bases, with 9 bases separating them.

J is TRBJ2-7 and V is TRBV3-1 (or the pseudogene TRBV3-2); D is possibly TRBD1 (6 bases). The germline V gene encodes CDR1 LGHDT and CDR2 YNNKEL (reference sequence). This CDR3 contains 15 residues. The V gene lost 0 bases and the J gene lost 7 bases, with 16 bases spanning the gap. The DNA for the CDR3 is TGTGCCAGCAGCCAAGATGGGCCAGGGGTCTTAGAGCAGTACTTC. Translation gives CASSQDGPGVLEQYF.

The gene calls are TRBV5-4 and TRBJ1-3, with D tentatively TRBD1 (5 bases). This CDR3 contains 15 residues. V lost 0 bases, J lost 4 bases, and 11 bases lay in between. From germline, CDR1 is SGHNT and CDR2 YYREEE (reference sequence). The CDR3 sequence is CASSLGQGFGNTIYF. DNA of the CDR3: TGTGCCAGCAGCTTGGGCCAGGGATTCGGAAACACCATATATTTT.

The chain recombines TRBV10-1 with TRBJ2-1; D is perhaps TRBD1 or TRBD2 (6 bases each). The germline CDR1 and CDR2 sequences are WNHNN and SYGVQD (reference sequence). The ends were cut back, 4 bases at V and 4 bases at J, with 14 bases in the middle. CDR3 length: 15 residues. The CDR3 sequence is CASSAGGTRYNEQFF. The DNA for the CDR3 is TGCGCCAGCAGTGCCGGCGGGACAAGATACAATGAGCAGTTCTTC.

The chain couples TRBV3-1 (or the pseudogene TRBV3-2) to TRBJ1-1; D is ambiguous. Germline loops: CDR1 LGHDT, CDR2 YNNKEL (reference sequence). V dropped 0 bases and J dropped 13 bases, with 12 bases sitting between them. CDR3 size: 12 residues. CDR3 protein: CASSQDRAKVFF. The CDR3, as DNA: TGTGCCAGCAGCCAAGATAGGGCCAAAGTTTTCTTT.

This chain connects TRBV20-1 to TRBJ2-4; no firm D call. CDR1 DFQATT and CDR2 SNEGSKA come from the germline V gene (reference sequence). CDR3 length: 12 residues. V gave up 3 bases and J gave up 6 bases, with 9 bases separating them. The CDR3 DNA reads TGCAGTGCTAGTAGTAGTGGAAACATTCAGTACTTC. It translates to CSASSSGNIQYF.

The J gene is TRBJ1-6, the V gene TRBV7-9, with D unresolved. The germline V gene has CDR1 SEHNR and CDR2 FQNEAQ (reference sequence). CDR3 length: 15 amino acids. Trimming pared 2 bases from V and 9 bases from J, leaving 14 bases between. The DNA of the CDR3 is TGTGCCAGCAGCTTACTCCCAGGTCCCACTTCACCCCTCCACTTT. The encoded protein is CASSLLPGPTSPLHF.

This chain joins TRBV19 and TRBJ2-1; 9 bases line up with TRBD1. This CDR3 has 14 amino acids. Trimming removed 5 bases from V and 5 bases from J; junction bases left unmatched: 4. Germline CDR1 reads LNHDA; CDR2 reads SQIVND (reference sequence). In DNA, the CDR3 is TGTGCCAGTAGTGTGGGGACAGGGAACAATGAGCAGTTCTTC. Amino acid sequence: CASSVGTGNNEQFF.

The gene calls are TRBV3-1 (or the pseudogene TRBV3-2) and TRBJ2-3, with a weak D call TRBD1 (6 bases). The CDR3 runs 13 residues. Germline V gene lookup returns CDR1 LGHDT and CDR2 YNNKEL (reference sequence). V was clipped by 0 bases and J by 9 bases, with 10 bases between them. DNA of the CDR3: TGTGCCAGCAGCCAAGATACGACAGGCACGCAGTATTTT. Translated: CASSQDTTGTQYF.

The chain couples TRBV7-2 to TRBJ1-1; TRBD1 is a possible D gene (6 bases). The CDR3 totals 13 residues. V lost 2 bases to trimming and J lost 4 bases, with 8 bases between them. The germline CDR1 and CDR2 sequences are SGHTA and FQGNSA. CDR3 amino acids: CASSLMGATEAFF. Here the CDR3 DNA reads TGTGCCAGCAGCTTAATGGGGGCCACTGAAGCTTTCTTT.

The chain joins TRBV18 to TRBJ2-7; no clear D. Germline CDR1 is KGHSH and CDR2 is LQKENI. The V and J ends lost 5 bases and 5 bases respectively, with 13 bases between them. This CDR3 contains 13 residues. The DNA of the CDR3 is TGTGCCAGCTCAGAGGTCCACCGGGACGAGCAGTACTTC. Amino acids: CASSEVHRDEQYF.

As to this clone: The sample holds other DNA sequences that translate to the same CDR3. The chain employs TRBV20-1 and TRBJ2-1; no reliable D call. With 1 base removed from V and 6 bases from J, the gap between germline ends came to 4 bases. The germline V gene encodes CDR1 DFQATT and CDR2 SNEGSKA (reference sequence). The CDR3 consists of 11 residues. CDR3 in amino acids: CSARGVNEQFF. The CDR3 region has the DNA TGCAGTGCTAGAGGGGTCAATGAGCAGTTCTTC.